A selection of T cell receptor beta chains follows, all from one sample in a study of CD8+ T cells in alopecia areata. Measured with immunoSEQ multiplex PCR; TCRdb has only the in-frame clones, and not every one. The table lists about 64,000 clones, around 46% of them singletons, with 20% in the top ten. The sequencing here drew on CD8+ T cells sorted from blood, taken at approximately week 39, from a patient treated with tofacitinib. These receptors came from a human donor with alopecia areata. The conserved cysteine and the conserved F or W are not part of the CDR3 here.

cdr3_length	j_call	v_call	cdr3_aa
18	TRBJ2-1	TRBV29-1	SVVGARRLAGDHSYNEQF
9	TRBJ2-7	TRBV28	ASSPGGQQY
11	TRBJ2-7	TRBV7-2	ASSLLVGYEQY
10	TRBJ1-1	TRBV29-1	SVWGGSGEAF
10	TRBJ2-1	TRBV27	ASSDQGNEQF
11	TRBJ2-2	TRBV27	ASSLPGIGELF
9	TRBJ1-3	TRBV29-1	SVPGGNTIY
12	TRBJ1-5	TRBV27	ASSDRGGNQPQH
16	TRBJ2-3	TRBV27	ASSSLRDRGSSTDTQY
12	TRBJ2-1	TRBV10-3	AISDEASDNEQF
12	TRBJ2-1	TRBV7-2	ASSLRGGNNEQF
12	TRBJ1-2	TRBV30	AWSANRGLDGYT
13	TRBJ1-1	TRBV27	ASSQMGRVVTEAF
14	TRBJ2-4	TRBV7-9	ASSSRDGRSKNIQY
9	TRBJ2-3	TRBV30	AWQPRDTQY
14	TRBJ2-3	TRBV5-1	ASSLVWEGLTDTQY
12	TRBJ1-1	TRBV30	AWSEGVGNTEAF
12	TRBJ2-7	TRBV25-1	ASSGSGGSYEQY
13	TRBJ2-7	TRBV14	ASSQGSGSPWEQY
12	TRBJ2-1	TRBV7-6	ASSLSGLFNEQF
11	TRBJ2-7	TRBV7-8	ASSWGRAYEQY
11	TRBJ1-2	TRBV30	AWSTGQGGGYT
12	TRBJ2-7	TRBV9	ASSPGQGANEQY
11	TRBJ2-5	TRBV7-6	ASSLEREGTQY
10	TRBJ2-1	TRBV12-2	ASSPLGPEQF
13	TRBJ2-1	TRBV29-1	SVVVASRTNNEQF
17	TRBJ2-2	TRBV29-1	SVEATTRRLAGASGELF
14	TRBJ2-3	TRBV7-9	ASSIGTKISTDTQY
12	TRBJ2-2	TRBV27	ASHHGSRTGELF
10	TRBJ2-7	TRBV29-1	SVEDSGIDPY
11	TRBJ2-2	TRBV29-1	SVELARPGELF
11	TRBJ2-7	TRBV4-3	ASSQDRGYEQY
14	TRBJ2-7	TRBV19	ASSTPLAGLTYEQY
16	TRBJ2-1	TRBV7-9	ASSPSPQDTSSYNEQF
13	TRBJ2-7	TRBV4-1	ASSSRSTLAYEQY
12	TRBJ2-7	TRBV7-9	ASSQPGIPYEQY
15	TRBJ2-1	TRBV11-2	ASSIYPQRDERNEQF
11	TRBJ2-1	TRBV13	ASLSEAGHEQF
12	TRBJ2-3	TRBV19	ASRLGTSNSPQY
12	TRBJ2-7	TRBV27	ASSLGQGSYEQY
14	TRBJ2-7	TRBV29-1	SVEDESGQTPYEQY
14	TRBJ2-5	TRBV7-2	ASSLDGRGHGETQY
10	TRBJ1-2	TRBV29-1	SVEATEPGYT
16	TRBJ2-2	TRBV7-2	ASSSRRVTGANTGELF
11	TRBJ1-5	TRBV23-1	ASARQRNQPQH
13	TRBJ1-5	TRBV7-2	ASSLYGNSNQPQH
11	TRBJ2-5	TRBV4-2	ASEKAGEETQY
11	TRBJ1-1	TRBV7-9	ASSREGYTEAF
14	TRBJ2-7	TRBV4-1	ASSQELGQISYEQY
9	TRBJ1-2	TRBV29-1	SVIQGDGYT